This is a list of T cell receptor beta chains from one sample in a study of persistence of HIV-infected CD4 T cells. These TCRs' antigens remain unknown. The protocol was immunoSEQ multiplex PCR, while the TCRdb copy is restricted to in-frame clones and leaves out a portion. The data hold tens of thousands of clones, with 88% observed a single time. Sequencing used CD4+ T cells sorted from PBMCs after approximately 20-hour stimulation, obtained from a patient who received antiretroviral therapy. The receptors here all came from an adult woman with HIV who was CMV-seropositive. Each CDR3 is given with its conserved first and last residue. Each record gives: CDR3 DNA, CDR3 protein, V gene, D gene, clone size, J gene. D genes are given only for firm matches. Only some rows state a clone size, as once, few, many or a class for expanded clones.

DNA: TGCGCCAGCAGCTTGGCCCCTGGGGGCAATTCACCCCTCCACTTT; CDR3: CASSLAPGGNSPLHF; V: TRBV5-1; D: -; size: -; J: TRBJ1-6
DNA: TGTGCCAGCAGCCAAGATAGGGGCGCGGGGACCGGGGAGCTGTTTTTT; CDR3: CASSQDRGAGTGELFF; V: TRBV4-2; D: -; size: -; J: TRBJ2-2
DNA: TGTGCCAGCAGCTTGCCGGGAAATGAAAAACTGTTTTTT; CDR3: CASSLPGNEKLFF; V: TRBV5-4; D: -; size: -; J: TRBJ1-4
DNA: TGTGCCAGCAGCCTTTTGAACACTGAAGCTTTCTTT; CDR3: CASSLLNTEAFF; V: TRBV12-3/TRBV12-4; D: -; size: -; J: TRBJ1-1
DNA: TGTGCCAGCAGCCAAGGAACAGGGAACGAGCAGTTCTTC; CDR3: CASSQGTGNEQFF; V: TRBV4-2; D: -; size: -; J: TRBJ2-1
DNA: TGTGCCAGCAGCCCCGGACTAGCGTCGATCACAGATACGCAGTATTTT; CDR3: CASSPGLASITDTQYF; V: TRBV5-4; D: TRBD2; size: -; J: TRBJ2-3
DNA: TGTGCCAGCAGGCAGGGACCGGCTAGCGAGCAGTTCTTC; CDR3: CASRQGPASEQFF; V: TRBV11-2; D: -; size: -; J: TRBJ2-1
DNA: TGTGCCAGCAGCTTACGGCTAGCGGGGGCCGGGGAGACCCAGTACTTC; CDR3: CASSLRLAGAGETQYF; V: TRBV7-6; D: TRBD2; size: -; J: TRBJ2-5
DNA: TGTGGTACGCGAGCAGGGAAAGGTGAAGCTTTCTTT; CDR3: CGTRAGKGEAFF; V: TRBV15; D: -; size: -; J: TRBJ1-1
DNA: TGTGCTAGTGGCCCCGGGCTAGCCTACGAGCAGTACTTC; CDR3: CASGPGLAYEQYF; V: TRBV12-5; D: -; size: -; J: TRBJ2-7
DNA: TGTGCCACCAAAGCACAGCCCATTTACAATGAGCAGTTCTTC; CDR3: CATKAQPIYNEQFF; V: TRBV6-6; D: -; size: -; J: TRBJ2-1
DNA: TGTGCCAGCAGTTTAGAGGGGGTTGGCACTGAAGCTTTCTTT; CDR3: CASSLEGVGTEAFF; V: TRBV27; D: -; size: -; J: TRBJ1-1
DNA: TGTGCCAGTAGCCAACCAAGTCCAGGGGGACCCCTCTATGGCTACACCTTC; CDR3: CASSQPSPGGPLYGYTF; V: TRBV19; D: TRBD1; size: -; J: TRBJ1-2
DNA: TGCAGCGTTGCCCCGGGGGGCACAGATACGCAGTATTTT; CDR3: CSVAPGGTDTQYF; V: TRBV29-1; D: -; size: few; J: TRBJ2-3
DNA: TGTGCCAGCTCACCAGGGGGCCGTATCAATCAGCCCCAGCATTTT; CDR3: CASSPGGRINQPQHF; V: TRBV18; D: -; size: -; J: TRBJ1-5
DNA: TGTGCCAGCAGCCCCGGGGGGGCCGGGATGAACACTGAAGCTTTCTTT; CDR3: CASSPGGAGMNTEAFF; V: TRBV11-1; D: -; size: -; J: TRBJ1-1
DNA: TGTGCCAGCAGCTTAGATGCGGCAGCGGCCGGGGAGCTGTTTTTT; CDR3: CASSLDAAAAGELFF; V: TRBV11-3; D: -; size: -; J: TRBJ2-2
DNA: TGTGCCAGCAGCGTAGGGCTAGCGGGGGGCCTATACAATGAGCAGTTCTTC; CDR3: CASSVGLAGGLYNEQFF; V: TRBV9; D: TRBD2; size: -; J: TRBJ2-1
DNA: TGTGCCAGTAGTCCCCTGGCCAGAATGAACACTGAAGCTTTCTTT; CDR3: CASSPLARMNTEAFF; V: TRBV19; D: -; size: -; J: TRBJ1-1
DNA: TGTGCCAGCAGCAATGGGGAGGGGCGCCCCTCCTATAATTCACCCCTCCACTTT; CDR3: CASSNGEGRPSYNSPLHF; V: TRBV21-1; D: -; size: -; J: TRBJ1-6
DNA: TGTGCCAGTAGTATGGGTCCAGGGTCAAATGAAAAACTGTTTTTT; CDR3: CASSMGPGSNEKLFF; V: TRBV19; D: -; size: once; J: TRBJ1-4
DNA: TGCGCCAGCAGCTTGGCCGGACAGGGGGCTCATGGGGCCAACGTCCTGACTTTC; CDR3: CASSLAGQGAHGANVLTF; V: TRBV5-1; D: TRBD1; size: -; J: TRBJ2-6
DNA: TGTGCCAGCAGCTTATTCGCAGGGGGCAGCTATGGCTACACCTTC; CDR3: CASSLFAGGSYGYTF; V: TRBV7-6; D: TRBD1; size: once; J: TRBJ1-2
DNA: TGTGCCAGCAGCTTGGGTCCCCGGGAAGACCAGTACTTC; CDR3: CASSLGPREDQYF; V: TRBV5-4; D: -; size: -; J: TRBJ2-5
DNA: TGTGCCAGCAGCTCGGGGGGAACAGATACGCAGTATTTT; CDR3: CASSSGGTDTQYF; V: TRBV11-3; D: TRBD2; size: once; J: TRBJ2-3
DNA: TGTGCCAGCAGCCACAACCTAGGGTCGAATTCACCCCTCCACTTT; CDR3: CASSHNLGSNSPLHF; V: TRBV7-9; D: -; size: few; J: TRBJ1-6
DNA: TGTGCCAGCAGCCTGGAGGACAGGGGGGGAGGAGAGACCCAGTACTTC; CDR3: CASSLEDRGGGETQYF; V: TRBV5-5; D: TRBD1; size: -; J: TRBJ2-5
DNA: TGTGCCTGGAGTTCTCAGGGGCCTAACTATGGCTACACCTTC; CDR3: CAWSSQGPNYGYTF; V: TRBV30; D: -; size: -; J: TRBJ1-2
DNA: TGTGCCAGCAGCTCCAAAACAGGGGGCAATTCACCCCTCCACTTT; CDR3: CASSSKTGGNSPLHF; V: TRBV7-2; D: TRBD1; size: once; J: TRBJ1-6
DNA: TGTGCCAGCAGTTCACAGGGGAGGGGTGGCTACACCTTC; CDR3: CASSSQGRGGYTF; V: TRBV12-3/TRBV12-4; D: TRBD1; size: -; J: TRBJ1-2
DNA: TGTGCCAGCAGCATTGTGGGGGGGCTGTACAATGAGCAGTTCTTC; CDR3: CASSIVGGLYNEQFF; V: TRBV7-3; D: -; size: -; J: TRBJ2-1
DNA: TGCGCCAGCAGCTTGGCCGAGGGAAGTTACGGCTACACCTTC; CDR3: CASSLAEGSYGYTF; V: TRBV5-1; D: -; size: -; J: TRBJ1-2
DNA: TGTGCCAGCACCTTAGGACAGGGAGGGCAGTACTTC; CDR3: CASTLGQGGQYF; V: TRBV12-3/TRBV12-4; D: TRBD1; size: -; J: TRBJ2-7
DNA: TGTGCCAGTACCATAGGAGGGGTTAGCACAGATACGCAGTATTTT; CDR3: CASTIGGVSTDTQYF; V: TRBV19; D: -; size: -; J: TRBJ2-3
DNA: TGTGCCAGCAGTCCCGGACTAGCGGGGGGACCTGCCTACGAGCAGTACTTC; CDR3: CASSPGLAGGPAYEQYF; V: TRBV27; D: TRBD2; size: -; J: TRBJ2-7
DNA: TGTGCCACCCAAGGGTGGGGGTTCACTGAAGCTTTCTTT; CDR3: CATQGWGFTEAFF; V: TRBV6-5; D: -; size: -; J: TRBJ1-1
DNA: TGTGCCAGCAGCTCGACAGGGGCGGGCACCGGGGAGCTGTTTTTT; CDR3: CASSSTGAGTGELFF; V: TRBV7-6; D: TRBD1; size: -; J: TRBJ2-2
DNA: TGTGCCAGCAGCTCCAACTATGGCTACACCTTC; CDR3: CASSSNYGYTF; V: TRBV28; D: -; size: -; J: TRBJ1-2
DNA: TGTGCCAGCAGTTCTAGACAGGAAGGGGATTCACCCCTCCACTTT; CDR3: CASSSRQEGDSPLHF; V: TRBV6-6; D: -; size: -; J: TRBJ1-6